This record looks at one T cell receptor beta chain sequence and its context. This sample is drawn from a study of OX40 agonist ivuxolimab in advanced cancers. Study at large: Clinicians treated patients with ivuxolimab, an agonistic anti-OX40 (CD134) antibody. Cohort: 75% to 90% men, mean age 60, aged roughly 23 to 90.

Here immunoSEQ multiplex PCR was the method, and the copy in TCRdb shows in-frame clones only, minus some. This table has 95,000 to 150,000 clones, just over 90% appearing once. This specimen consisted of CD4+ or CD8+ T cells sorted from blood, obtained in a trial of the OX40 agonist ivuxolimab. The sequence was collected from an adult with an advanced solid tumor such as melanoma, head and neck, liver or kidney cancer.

Written as DNA, the CDR3 is TGTGCCAGCAGCTTGGGGAGCAATCAGCCCCAGCATTTT. It translates to CASSLGSNQPQHF. The V gene is TRBV11-2, the J gene TRBJ1-5; D gene unclear. Trimming left V 3 bases short and J 1 base short, with 4 bases between. CDR3 length equals 13 residues. Germline CDR1 reads SGHAT; CDR2 reads FQNNGV.